This T cell receptor (beta chain) was profiled in a study of vaccination effects on CD4 cells after COVID-19. The V segment lost 4 bases and the J segment 8 bases; nucleotides outside the gene matches: 11. The germline CDR1 and CDR2 sequences are KGHDR and SFDVKD. The CDR3 contains 16 residues. On this clone: What it binds is not known.

Before sequencing, viral peptide pools were used by the ViraFEST assay to expand antigen-specific CD4+ T cells. Cultured cells yielded isolated CD4+ T cells after 10 days. Participants each got two BNT162b2 or mRNA-1273 vaccine doses. TCRdb's table, derived via immunoSEQ multiplex PCR, lists solely in-frame clones and lacks some. The table shows 70,000 to 85,000 clones, with roughly four fifths occurring only once. The source material was CD4+ T cells from PBMCs cultured with HCoV-229E spike peptides, sampled after COVID-19 vaccination. The chain couples TRBV24-1 to TRBJ1-4, with TRBD1 matching 8 bases. This TCR derives from a human donor who received a COVID-19 vaccine. The CDR3 nucleotides read TGTGCCACCAGTGAGGGGCTTCCCAGGGGGCGAGAAAAACTGTTTTTT. Protein sequence: CATSEGLPRGREKLFF.